This record covers a single T cell receptor beta chain. As yet, its antigen is unknown. The data belong to a study of CD8+ T cells in alopecia areata. Findings and limits, study-wide: Scalp and blood retained many expanded lesional clones during tofacitinib.

The authors extracted RNA and reverse transcribed it into cDNA as the sequencing template. Sequencing used immunoSEQ multiplex PCR; TCRdb keeps in-frame clones, though not all of them. The sample consists of about 42,000 clones, about three fifths of them appearing once. Treatment described: oral pan-JAK inhibitor, 5-10 mg twice daily. Obtained from alopecia areata patients were lesional scalp punch biopsies along with peripheral blood. The CDR3 runs to 13 residues. Germline loops: CDR1 SGHRS, CDR2 YFSETQ. V was cut by 5 bases and J by 0 bases, with 8 bases left in between. The clonotype comes from a human donor with alopecia areata. The V call is TRBV5-1, the J call TRBJ2-5; D unresolved. The sequences come from CD8+ T cells sorted from blood, collected at week 4, from a patient treated with tofacitinib. This CDR3 is CASRETNQETQYF. CDR3 in DNA: TGCGCCAGCAGAGAGACCAACCAAGAGACCCAGTACTTC.